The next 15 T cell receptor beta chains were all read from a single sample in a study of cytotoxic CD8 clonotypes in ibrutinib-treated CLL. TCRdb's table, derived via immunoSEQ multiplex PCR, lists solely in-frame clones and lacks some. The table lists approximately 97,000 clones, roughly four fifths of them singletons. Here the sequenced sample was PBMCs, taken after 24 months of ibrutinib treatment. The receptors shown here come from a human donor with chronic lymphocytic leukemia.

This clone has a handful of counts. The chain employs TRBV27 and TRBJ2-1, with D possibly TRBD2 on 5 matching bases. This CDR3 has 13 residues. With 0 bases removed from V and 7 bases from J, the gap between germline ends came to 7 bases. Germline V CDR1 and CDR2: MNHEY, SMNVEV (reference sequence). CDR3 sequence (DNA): TGTGCCAGCAGTTTATCGGTAGCGAATGAGCAGTTCTTC. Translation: CASSLSVANEQFF.

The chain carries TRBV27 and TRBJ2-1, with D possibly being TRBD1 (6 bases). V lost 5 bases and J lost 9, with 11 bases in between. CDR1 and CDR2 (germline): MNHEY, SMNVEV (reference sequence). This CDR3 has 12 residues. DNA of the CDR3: TGTGCCAGCAGTCCCCAGGGGACTGAGCAGTTCTTC. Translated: CASSPQGTEQFF.

The CDR3 DNA follows: TGTGCCAGCAGCCACCGACTAGCGGCCAGATCCGGGGAGCTGTTTTTT. This sequence encodes CASSHRLAARSGELFF. This chain uses TRBV7-2 with TRBJ2-2; 9 bases agree with TRBD2. CDR3 length equals 16 residues. Germline V gives CDR1 SGHTA, CDR2 FQGNSA. Losses at the gene ends were 5 bases for V and 6 bases for J; bases not matched to a gene: 10. Variable domain in full (rest from reference TRBV7-2 and TRBJ2-2): GAGVSQSPSNKVTEKGKDVELRCDPISGHTALYWYRQSLGQGLEFLIYFQGNSAPDKSGLPSDRFSAERTGGSVSTLTIQRTQQEDSAVYLCASSHRLAARSGELFFGEGSRLTVL.

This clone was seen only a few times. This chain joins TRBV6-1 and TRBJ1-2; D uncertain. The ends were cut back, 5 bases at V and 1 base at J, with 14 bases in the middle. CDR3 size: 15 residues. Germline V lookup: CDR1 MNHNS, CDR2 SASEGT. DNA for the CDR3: TGTGCCAGCAGTCCTGGACCACTAATTAACTATGGCTACACCTTC. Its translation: CASSPGPLINYGYTF.

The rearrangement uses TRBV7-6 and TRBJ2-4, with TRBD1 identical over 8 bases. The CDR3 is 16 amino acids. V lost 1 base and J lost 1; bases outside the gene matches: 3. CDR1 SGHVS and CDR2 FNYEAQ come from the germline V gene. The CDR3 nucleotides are TGTGCCAGCAGCTTAGGGACAGGGTGGGCCAAAAACATTCAGTACTTC. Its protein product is CASSLGTGWAKNIQYF. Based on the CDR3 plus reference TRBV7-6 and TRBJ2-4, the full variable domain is GAGVSQSPRYKVTKRGQDVALRCDPISGHVSLYWYRQALGQGPEFLTYFNYEAQQDKSGLPNDRFSAERPEGSISTLTIQRTEQRDSAMYRCASSLGTGWAKNIQYFGAGTRLSVL.

The CDR3 protein is CASSEYRAQYF. For the CDR3, the DNA is TGTGCCAGCAGTGAATACAGGGCCCAGTACTTC. The chain uses TRBV6-1 and TRBJ2-5; D perhaps matches TRBD1 (6 bases). This CDR3 comprises 11 residues. Per germline, CDR1 MNHNS and CDR2 SASEGT. Trimming took off 2 bases at V and 9 bases at J, with 7 bases between the two ends.

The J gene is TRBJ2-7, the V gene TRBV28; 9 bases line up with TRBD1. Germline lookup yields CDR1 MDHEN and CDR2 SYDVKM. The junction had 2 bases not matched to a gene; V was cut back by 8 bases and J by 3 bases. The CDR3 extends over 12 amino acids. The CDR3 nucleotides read TGTGCCAGCTTGACAGGGGGCTACGAGCAGTACTTC. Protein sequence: CASLTGGYEQYF.

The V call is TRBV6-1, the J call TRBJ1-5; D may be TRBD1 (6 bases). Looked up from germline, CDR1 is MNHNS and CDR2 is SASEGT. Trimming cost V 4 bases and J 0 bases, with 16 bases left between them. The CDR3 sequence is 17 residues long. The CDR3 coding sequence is TGTGCCAGCAGTGTTGCGGACAGCCCATATAGCAATCAGCCCCAGCATTTT. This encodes CASSVADSPYSNQPQHF.

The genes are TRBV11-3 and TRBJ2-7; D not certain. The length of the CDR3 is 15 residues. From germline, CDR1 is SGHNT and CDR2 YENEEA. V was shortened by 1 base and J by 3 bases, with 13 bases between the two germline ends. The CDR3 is CASSLVGGSDYEQYF. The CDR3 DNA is TGTGCCAGCAGCTTAGTGGGTGGGTCGGACTACGAGCAGTACTTC.

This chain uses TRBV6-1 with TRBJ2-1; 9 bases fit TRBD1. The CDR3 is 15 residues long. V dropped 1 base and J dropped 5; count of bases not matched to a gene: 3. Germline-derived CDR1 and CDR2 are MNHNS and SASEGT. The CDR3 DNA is TGTGCCAGCAGTGAAGTGGGACAGGGAAACAATGAGCAGTTCTTC. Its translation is CASSEVGQGNNEQFF.

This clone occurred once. In nucleotides, the CDR3 is TGTGCCAGCAGCTTAGGGATCGGGTCAGGAGTATATCAGCCCCAGCATTTT. Its protein is CASSLGIGSGVYQPQHF. The chain employs TRBV11-2 and TRBJ1-5, with D unclear. Germline lookup yields CDR1 SGHAT and CDR2 FQNNGV. The CDR3 is 17 residues long. V lost 1 base to trimming and J lost 5 bases, with 18 bases between them.

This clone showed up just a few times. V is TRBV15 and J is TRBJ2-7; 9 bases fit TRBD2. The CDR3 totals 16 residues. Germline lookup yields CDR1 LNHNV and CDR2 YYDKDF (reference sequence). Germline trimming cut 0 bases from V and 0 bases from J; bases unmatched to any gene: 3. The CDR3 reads CATSRDLAGSSYEQYF. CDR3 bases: TGTGCCACCAGCAGAGATCTAGCGGGGAGCTCCTACGAGCAGTACTTC.

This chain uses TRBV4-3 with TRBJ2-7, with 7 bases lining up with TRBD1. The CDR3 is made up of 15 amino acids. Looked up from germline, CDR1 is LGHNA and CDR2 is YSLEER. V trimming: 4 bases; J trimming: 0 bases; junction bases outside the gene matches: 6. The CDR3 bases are TGCGCCAGCAGCCTGCAGCAGGGGGACTCCTACGAGCAGTACTTC. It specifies CASSLQQGDSYEQYF.

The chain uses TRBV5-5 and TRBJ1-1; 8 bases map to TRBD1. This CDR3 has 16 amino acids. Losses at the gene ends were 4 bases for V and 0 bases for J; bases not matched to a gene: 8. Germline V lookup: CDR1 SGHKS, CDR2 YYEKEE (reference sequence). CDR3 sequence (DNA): TGTGCCAGCAGCCGCGGACAGGGCGCTATGAACACTGAAGCTTTCTTT. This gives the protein CASSRGQGAMNTEAFF.

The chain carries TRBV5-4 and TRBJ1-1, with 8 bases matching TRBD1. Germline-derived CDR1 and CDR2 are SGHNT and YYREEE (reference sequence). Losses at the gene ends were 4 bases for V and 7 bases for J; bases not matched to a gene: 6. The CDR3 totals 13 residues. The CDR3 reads CASSPDREDEAFF. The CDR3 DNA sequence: TGTGCCAGCAGCCCGGACAGGGAGGATGAAGCTTTCTTT. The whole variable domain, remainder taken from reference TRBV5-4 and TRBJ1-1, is ETGVTQSPTHLIKTRGQQVTLRCSSQSGHNTVSWYQQALGQGPQFIFQYYREEENGRGNFPPRFSGLQFPNYSSELNVNALELDDSALYLCASSPDREDEAFFGQGTRLTVV.